The 6 T cell receptor beta chains presented below share a single source sample, sequenced in a study of blood T cell repertoires in COVID-19. TCRdb's copy holds only in-frame clones and misses some; the assay was immunoSEQ multiplex PCR. Found here are under 350,000 clones, just under 90% of them singletons; the top ten hold around 1.9%. The sequencing input was PBMCs or T cells enriched from blood (not recorded which). These receptors were collected from a woman aged 60-75 years who had recovered from COVID-19.

The chain joins TRBV30 to TRBJ1-1; tentatively, D is TRBD1 (5 bases). The CDR3 is 14 residues long. The germline V gene encodes CDR1 GTSNPN and CDR2 SVGIG (reference sequence). The V and J ends lost 2 bases and 1 base respectively, with 11 bases between them. The CDR3 coding sequence is TGTGCCTGGAGTCCCATTACAGGGAACACTGAAGCTTTCTTT. Translation: CAWSPITGNTEAFF.

The chain combines TRBV27 with TRBJ1-5, with D perhaps matching TRBD1 (5 bases). V was shortened by 8 bases and J by 2 bases, with 16 bases between the two germline ends. Germline loops: CDR1 MNHEY, CDR2 SMNVEV (reference sequence). This CDR3 contains 15 residues. This CDR3 is CASARTPLGNQPQHF. In DNA form, the CDR3 reads TGTGCCAGCGCGAGGACACCCCTGGGCAATCAGCCCCAGCATTTT.

This clone has a single count. The V gene is TRBV6-5, the J gene TRBJ1-5, with TRBD1 matching 9 bases. The germline gives CDR1 MNHEY, CDR2 SVGAGI. The CDR3 spans 14 residues. The V segment lost 9 bases and the J segment 2 bases; nucleotides outside the gene matches: 5. The CDR3 DNA reads as TGTGCCAGTCACAGGGGGCGCGGCAATCAGCCCCAGCATTTT. Residues: CASHRGRGNQPQHF.

The chain uses TRBV5-1 and TRBJ2-1; 9 nucleotides agree with TRBD2. With 0 bases clipped from V and 5 bases from J, the junction kept 3 bases outside the gene matches. The CDR3 contains 15 residues. Germline V gene data show CDR1 as SGHRS and CDR2 as YFSETQ. CDR3 sequence reads: CASSLVLAGDNEQFF. DNA of the CDR3: TGCGCCAGCAGCTTGGTGTTAGCGGGGGACAATGAGCAGTTCTTC.

V usage is TRBV28 and J usage is TRBJ2-1; TRBD1 matches 10 bases. CDR1 is MDHEN, CDR2 SYDVKM, per germline. V lost 6 bases to trimming and J lost 4 bases; unmatched junction nucleotides: 15. The CDR3 sequence is 18 residues long. DNA of the CDR3: TGTGCCAGCAGCCCCCCTTCCGGGACAGGGGCCACTTACAATGAGCAGTTCTTC. Translation gives CASSPPSGTGATYNEQFF.

The chain links TRBV18 to TRBJ2-3, with a weak D call TRBD2 (5 bases). Germline loops: CDR1 KGHSH, CDR2 LQKENI. This CDR3 contains 15 residues. V lost 3 bases to trimming and J lost 2 bases, with 12 bases between them. This CDR3 is CASSPYSGTTDTQYF. The DNA of the CDR3 is TGTGCCAGCTCACCTTACAGCGGCACCACAGATACGCAGTATTTT.